The text below deals with one T cell receptor beta chain. Its antigen is not identified. This sample was taken from a study of shared clonotypes between healthy human individuals. The authors split each subset's genomic DNA evenly across several immunoSEQ plates. Method: immunoSEQ multiplex PCR; TCRdb's copy keeps in-frame clones and lacks some. Of 500,000 to 550,000 clones listed, about 96% were seen once; the top ten hold 0.05% to 0.07%. Trimming took 6 bases from V and 5 from J, leaving 17 bases between them. The CDR3 spans 15 residues. Germline V gene sequence: CDR1 KGHSH, CDR2 LQKENI. Notes on the study in general: Generation probabilities were higher for clonotypes shared across all four sorted-subset donors than for unshared ones. With few donors, the genetic and exposure-history diversity represented was limited.

V usage is TRBV18 and J usage is TRBJ2-1; D is perhaps TRBD2 (6 bases). The TCR comes from a woman aged 30 to 39 in good health. Material for sequencing was naive CD4+ T cells sorted from blood. The subset was: CD45RA+ positively selected. The CDR3 DNA follows: TGTGCCAGCTCGTCACTAGCTGTTGGGCACAATGAGCAGTTCTTC. Encoded protein: CASSSLAVGHNEQFF.